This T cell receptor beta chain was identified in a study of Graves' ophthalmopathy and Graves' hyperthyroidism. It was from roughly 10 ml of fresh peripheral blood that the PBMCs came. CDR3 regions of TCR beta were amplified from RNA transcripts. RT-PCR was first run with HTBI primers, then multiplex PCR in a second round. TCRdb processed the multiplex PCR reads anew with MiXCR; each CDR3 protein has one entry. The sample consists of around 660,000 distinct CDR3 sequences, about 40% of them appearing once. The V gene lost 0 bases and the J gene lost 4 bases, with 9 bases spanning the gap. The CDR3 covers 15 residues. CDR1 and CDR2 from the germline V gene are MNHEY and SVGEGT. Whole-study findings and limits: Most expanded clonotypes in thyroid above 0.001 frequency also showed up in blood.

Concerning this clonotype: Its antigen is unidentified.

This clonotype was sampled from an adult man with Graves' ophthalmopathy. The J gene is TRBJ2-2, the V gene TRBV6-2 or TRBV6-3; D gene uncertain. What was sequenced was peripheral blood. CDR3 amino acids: CASSYSNLGTGELFF. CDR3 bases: TGTGCCAGCAGTTACTCAAACCTTGGCACCGGGGAGCTGTTTTTT.